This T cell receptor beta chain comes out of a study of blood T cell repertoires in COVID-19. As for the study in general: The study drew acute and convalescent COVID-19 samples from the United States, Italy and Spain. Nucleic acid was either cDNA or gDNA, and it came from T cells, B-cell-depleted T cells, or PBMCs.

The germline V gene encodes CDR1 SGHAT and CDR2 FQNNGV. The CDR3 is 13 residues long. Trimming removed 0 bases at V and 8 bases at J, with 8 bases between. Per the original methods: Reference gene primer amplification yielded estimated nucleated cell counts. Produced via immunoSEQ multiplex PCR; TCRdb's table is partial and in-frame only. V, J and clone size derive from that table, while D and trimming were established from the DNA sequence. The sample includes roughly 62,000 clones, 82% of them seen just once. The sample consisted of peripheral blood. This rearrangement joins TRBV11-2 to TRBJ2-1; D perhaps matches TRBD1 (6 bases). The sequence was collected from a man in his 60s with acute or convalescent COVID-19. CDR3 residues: CASSLDRGHEQFF. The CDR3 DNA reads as TGTGCCAGCAGCTTAGACAGGGGTCATGAGCAGTTCTTC.